This TCR beta chain stems from a study of T cell clusters in autoimmune cytopenias. Regarding the study as a whole: Physiological T cell clusters of healthy donors were apparently absent in primary autoimmune cytopenia patients.

TRB rearrangements were amplified by touch-down multiplex PCR with mixed TRB-A/B primers. TCRdb re-called the multiplex PCR reads, yielding one record per CDR3 amino acid sequence without DNA. This listing includes about 7,200 distinct CDR3 sequences. Of note for this clonotype: Its antigen is as yet unknown.

Each sample's input was 200 to 250 ng genomic DNA, about 38,000 genome equivalents. CDR3 size: 14 residues. Germline CDR1 is SGHKS and CDR2 is YYEKEE (reference sequence). The same data also contributed to another study, on T cell repertoires in aging, cancer and after chemotherapy.

Sequenced sample: peripheral blood. The chain links TRBV5-5 to TRBJ1-6. This clonotype was obtained from a human donor in good health. The CDR3 spells CASSLGAPNSPIHF. Full variable domain (remainder filled in from reference TRBV5-5 and TRBJ1-6): DAGVTQSPTHLIKTRGQQVTLRCSPISGHKSVSWYQQVLGQGPQFIFQYYEKEERGRGNFPDRFSARQFPNYSSELNVNALLLGDSALYLCASSLGAPNSPIHFGNGTRLTVT.